The following is a T cell receptor (beta chain) sequence with its context. Its recognized antigen is unknown. Base qualities are not at hand, and no much larger clone is one base apart. Every bulk PBMC sample had a fixed 350 ng of DNA loaded. TCR beta CDR3 sequences were amplified from genomic DNA using the immunoSEQ TCRb Assay kit according to manufacturer instructions. The KAPA Library Quantification Kit for Illumina platforms was used to quantify the pooled libraries by qPCR. Sequencing of the pooled libraries was done on an Illumina NextSeq 500, with clustering at roughly 0.55-1.1 pM. For the original study's pipeline: TCR data were analyzed using immunoSEQ ANALYZER and the R LymphoSeq package. A rearrangement efficiency score was calculated as productive divided by the sum of productive and non-productive CDR3 sequences. Clonality was measured with the Gini coefficient and diversity with the Renyi index at alpha=1, compared pairwise between timepoints within each patient. In LymphoSeq, clonal relatedness was computed using an edit distance of 3, and repertoire similarity was computed using the Bhattacharyya coefficient. Linear discriminant analysis on week-3 changes in clonality and diversity was built with the R MASS and caret packages to classify response. The immuneACCESS repertoire file appears here via TCRdb, limited to in-frame rearrangements. These files lack a portion of the clones; in checked studies, under half of the deficit traces to unresolved V genes, and the cause of the others is not known. D and trimming were read from the DNA, whereas the V and J calls and clone size are those reported in that table. Within this sample are 8,500 to 10,000 clones, with approximately 90% of them counted one time only. The top ten clones comprise roughly 32% of the sample.

V sheds 4 bases and J sheds 2 bases, leaving 13 bases between their ends. The CDR3 contains 14 residues, cysteine and phenylalanine counted. Only CDR3 DNA is held: 42 bases, read in frame from base 1. As encoded in the germline V gene, CDR1 is SGHRS while CDR2 is YFSETQ. This record belongs to a study of blood T cell dynamics during melanoma immunotherapy (dated by TCRdb to the early 2020s). About the study as a whole: Patients with metastatic melanoma were treated with first-line pembrolizumab or nivolumab plus ipilimumab as standard of care in the United Kingdom. The training cohort was made up of consecutive patients, while a further independent group of patients from the same centre was pooled to form an external validation set. To find early correlates of response, the study profiled the peripheral T cell receptor repertoires of patients with metastatic melanoma both before and after one cycle of checkpoint inhibitor therapy.

General conclusions and limits of the study: The relatively small sample size was acknowledged as something that could potentially limit how far the results can be generalized. The study was unable to establish whether the T cell clones driving the repertoire changes were melanoma-specific or instead reflected general immune activation. Unlike progressors, patients who went on to achieve disease control showed a bifurcated reorganization of the PBMC repertoire at W3, with either increased clonality or increased diversity.

Explained via the paper, the time point label denotes: pre-treatment baseline. Blood samples were collected before treatment (T0) and at week 3 (W3), after the first cycle of checkpoint blockade. Except for a couple of patients with rapid clinical progression, response was assessed 12 weeks after the first infusion by RECIST 1.1; disease control meant complete response, partial response or stable disease. Patients were not eligible if they had prior systemic cancer treatment, concomitant immunosuppressant therapy or synchronous other active malignancies. Both bulk PBMC and plasma cell-free DNA were sequenced for TCR beta so that circulating cells and T cell turnover could be tracked. Lymphoprep and SepMate tubes were used to isolate PBMC from blood, and red cell lysis was then performed. QIAamp DNA Blood Mini kits were used to extract DNA from PBMC and from sorted T cell subsets.

The specimen was blood, collected from a patient treated with checkpoint blockade. The source of this sequence is a human donor with melanoma. The chain employs TRBV5-1 and TRBJ2-7; the D call could be TRBD1 or TRBD2, with each sharing 5 bases. The DNA is as follows: TGCGCCAGCAGCCCGAGGACGGGACCCTACGAGCAGTACTTC. Its translation is CASSPRTGPYEQYF.